A single T cell receptor (beta chain) is shown here with its context. Its cognate antigen is unknown. This sample is part of a study of regulatory dendritic cells for organ transplantation. The study, taken as a whole, reports: Considerable individual heterogeneity was seen in alloreactive memory CD8+ T cells.

The repertoire was sequenced with immunoSEQ multiplex PCR; TCRdb's copy has only in-frame clones and lacks some. The table lists about 10,000 clones, under 80% of them singletons. CDR1 is SGHDT and CDR2 is YYEEEE in the germline V gene. The CDR3 covers 15 residues. Trimming left V 5 bases short and J 2 bases short, with 17 bases between. The material sequenced was memory CD8+ T cells from blood. This sample's subset: CD45RO+ memory T cells. V gene TRBV5-6 combines with J gene TRBJ2-7; the D gene is possibly TRBD2 (6 bases). The TCR comes from a human donor in good health. The CDR3 loop reads CASRKAGTLPYEQYF. The CDR3 region has the DNA TGTGCCAGCAGAAAGGCCGGGACTCTGCCCTACGAGCAGTACTTC.